This T cell receptor (beta chain) was identified in a study of response to subunit inactivated influenza vaccine. Study outcomes and limitations: Authors suggested seasonal influenza vaccinations each recruit few new T cells.

This clonotype was observed many times. Its antigen is unknown. An end of the junction does not agree with germline; a read error may underlie this. Germline CDR1 SGHTA, CDR2 FQGNSA. The CDR3 has 15 residues. One entry per CDR3 protein results from TCRdb running MiXCR on the RT-PCR reads. The repertoire holds roughly 630,000 distinct CDR3 sequences, 14% seen once, with around 7.6% in the top ten. The sample here was PBMCs from blood, taken 14 days before vaccination. V gene TRBV7-2 combines with J gene TRBJ2-1; TRBD2 matches at 12 bases. The TCR originated in a man aged 50 to 60 who received an inactivated influenza vaccine. The CDR3 DNA sequence: TGTGCCAGCAGTTTAGGGACTAGCGGGTACAATGAGCAGTTCTTC. Protein sequence: CASSLGTSGYNEQFF.